This T cell receptor (beta chain) was sequenced for a study of CD8 T cells in Susac syndrome (dated by TCRdb to about 2019). Turning to the overall study: Repertoire sequencing was used to test whether CD8+ T cell activation and differentiation in Susac syndrome was antigen driven. The clonality of the CD8+ T cell repertoire was compared across 11 to 12 healthy donors, about 14 Susac syndrome patients and under 18 multiple sclerosis patients. Here is what the overall study found, with its caveats: The TCR sequencing and HLA analysis was acknowledged to have included a relatively small number of individuals.

This clonotype was observed once. Its antigen is unknown. No much larger clonotype is one base removed from it; base qualities were not supplied. One read gives only weak evidence. High-throughput TCR beta sequencing profiled peripheral blood CD8+ and CD4+ T cells from healthy donors, Susac syndrome patients and multiple sclerosis patients. The multiple sclerosis controls were treatment-naive patients whose relapsing-remitting disease, either stable or active, fulfilled the revised McDonald criteria. Bulk CD8+ and CD4+ T cells were purified magnetically by negative isolation, whereas CD8+ TEMRA cells were enriched by FACS. Blood was collected in EDTA tubes and processed within 24 hours, with PBMCs isolated through density gradient centrifugation. PBMCs intended for TCR sequencing were frozen in liquid nitrogen and were later thawed in a 37 degrees C water bath. The sorted or isolated CD4+, CD8+ and CD8+ TEMRA cells reached a purity of at least 90%.

Trimming removed 4 bases from V and 7 bases from J; the gene matches leave 3 bases unexplained. The CDR3 runs 11 residues from the cysteine to the phenylalanine. Only the CDR3 region is kept as DNA, spanning 33 bases read in frame from base 1. The germline V gene supplies CDR1 SQVTM and CDR2 ANQGSEA. RNA was extracted using the RNeasy kit, and roughly 0.5 to 1 microgram was reverse transcribed with random hexamers. The immunoSEQ multiplex PCR assay, covering 54 Vbeta and 13 Jbeta segments, was used to amplify TCR beta CDR3 regions. PCR amplification bias was corrected by using a synthetic template baseline for primer optimization and computational correction. Concerning the study's data processing: Only productive sequences were kept, with reads annotated to V, D and J genes according to IMGT and analyzed in immunoSEQ Analyzer. To calculate clonality, Shannon entropy was normalized by log2 of the number of productive unique sequences and then subtracted from one. Public and private clones were assessed among the 100 most prevalent clones of each patient and control. A clone was defined as Susac-specific if it was absent from the healthy and MS cohorts, from some 1,100 published viral clones and from other ImmuneACCESS disease sequences. Starting from the raw public reads, TCRdb applied fastp trimming at Q25, assembled clones with MiXCR and retained in-frame beta chains. Here each entry gathers all rows of one CDR3 protein and keeps the most common genes and DNA. The V and J calls shown here were made by TCRdb, not taken from the authors' results. The sample table contains tens of thousands of distinct CDR3 sequences; only one count was recorded for about 91% of them. The ten largest clones represent around 0.49% of the sample.

The source material was CD8+ T cells from PBMCs. The TCR comes from a human donor with multiple sclerosis. The sequence joins TRBV29-1 to TRBJ1-2; 7 bases in between match TRBD1. The CDR3 region has the sequence CSVGQGLGYTF. In nucleotides, the sequence is TGCAGCGTTGGACAGGGCCTTGGCTACACCTTC. Full variable domain (CDR3 extended with the reference TRBV29-1 and TRBJ1-2 proteins): SAVISQKPSRDICQRGTSLTIQCQVDSQVTMMFWYRQQPGQSLTLIATANQGSEATYESGFVIDKFPISRPNLTFSTLTVSNMSPEDSSIYLCSVGQGLGYTFGSGTRLTVV.